Sequencing of this TCR beta chain was carried out in a study of post-analysis software for immune sequencing data (dated by TCRdb to the mid-2010s). A note on the overall study: Relapsing-remitting, secondary progressive and progressive-relapsing multiple sclerosis were recorded as disease courses, and subtype annotation was lacking for some patients. The patient repertoires were compared against about a dozen previously published healthy control repertoires obtained from donors aged roughly 6 to 28 years. A subset of samples was prepared in parallel using single-end sample barcoding, then pooled and co-amplified after Illumina adapter ligation. Study-level results and caveats: The control group was slightly older than the multiple sclerosis patient group. Patients showed significantly higher frequencies than controls for several TRBV segments, among them TRBV5-6, TRBV5-1 and TRBV20-1. Direct clustering with F measure revealed strong co-clustering of samples prepared in the same batch, which led to a batch-effect correction. Significantly lower normalized Chao1 diversity was found in multiple sclerosis patients than in controls, suggesting substantial peripheral T-cell clonal expansion.

TCR beta repertoires were profiled from peripheral blood of 13 young patients with multiple sclerosis to demonstrate the VDJtools post-analysis software. Multiple sclerosis patients were children and adolescents aged about 6 to 15 years. V loses 5 bases, J loses 1 base, and the germline ends lie 14 bases apart. The germline V gene provides CDR1 SGHTA and CDR2 FQGNSA. Counted from cysteine to phenylalanine, this CDR3 has 15 amino acids. Here the CDR3 DNA is all that survives: 45 bases in frame from base 1. Receptor amplification or capture employed PCR. Sequencing relied on an Illumina HiSeq 2500. To reduce PCR and sequencing biases, unique molecular identifiers were incorporated into the TCR beta cDNA libraries. Per 1 to 10 million input T cells, roughly 0.5 million cDNA molecules were obtained, such that each molecule approximated one T cell. The patient libraries were prepared and sequenced with the same protocol used for the earlier healthy control dataset. Within a given batch, samples were prepared together, multiplexed and sequenced on the same HiSeq lane. Per the source publication's procedure: MIGEC was used to process the raw barcoded reads, and molecular identifier groups with only a single read were discarded before consensus assembly and CDR3 extraction. VDJtools was used for post-analysis of the clonotype tables, with diversity normalized by down-sampling every dataset to the smallest sample size. In repertoire overlap clustering, CDR3 amino acid sequences, but not nucleotide sequences, were matched to correct batch-related cross-sample contamination. TCRdb's own reprocessing of the public reads used fastp at Q25 and MiXCR and kept productive beta chains. Entries that share a CDR3 protein sequence are merged under the most common genes and DNA. The V and J calls here are based on TCRdb, not the publication. Across this sample there are roughly 800,000 distinct CDR3 sequences, with roughly 27% seen only once. The ten biggest clones cover around 0.56% of the sample.

This clonotype was counted many times. Its antigen is still unknown. Nothing much larger sits one base from this clone, and base qualities are not available. The chain is encoded by TRBV7-2 joined to TRBJ2-5, with the D gene tentatively TRBD1 or TRBD2, based on 5 matching bases in each. The receptor was isolated from a girl aged 5-17 years with multiple sclerosis. Sequenced material: blood. The nucleotide sequence is given as TGTGCCAGCAGCGGCACCGGGACCACCCAAGAGACCCAGTACTTC. It is translated as CASSGTGTTQETQYF.